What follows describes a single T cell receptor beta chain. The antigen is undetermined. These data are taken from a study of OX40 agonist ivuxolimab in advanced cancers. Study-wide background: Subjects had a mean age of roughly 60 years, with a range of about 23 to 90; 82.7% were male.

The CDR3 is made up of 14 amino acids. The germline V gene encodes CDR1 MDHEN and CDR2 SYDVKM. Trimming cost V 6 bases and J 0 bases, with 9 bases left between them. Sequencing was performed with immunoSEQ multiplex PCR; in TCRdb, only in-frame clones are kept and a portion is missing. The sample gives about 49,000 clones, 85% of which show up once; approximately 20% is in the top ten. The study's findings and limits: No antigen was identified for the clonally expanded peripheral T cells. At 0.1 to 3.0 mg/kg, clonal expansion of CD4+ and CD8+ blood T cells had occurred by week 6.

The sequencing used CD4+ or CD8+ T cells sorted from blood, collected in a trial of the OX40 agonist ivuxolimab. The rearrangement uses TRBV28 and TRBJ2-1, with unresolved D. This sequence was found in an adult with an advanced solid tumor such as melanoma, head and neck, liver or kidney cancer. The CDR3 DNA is TGTGCCAGCAGGTCAGAGTTCTCCTACAATGAGCAGTTCTTC. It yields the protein CASRSEFSYNEQFF. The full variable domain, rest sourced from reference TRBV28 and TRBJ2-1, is DVKVTQSSRYLVKRTGEKVFLECVQDMDHENMFWYRQDPGLGLRLIYFSYDVKMKEKGDIPEGYSVSREKKERFSLILESASTNQTSMYLCASRSEFSYNEQFFGPGTRLTVL.